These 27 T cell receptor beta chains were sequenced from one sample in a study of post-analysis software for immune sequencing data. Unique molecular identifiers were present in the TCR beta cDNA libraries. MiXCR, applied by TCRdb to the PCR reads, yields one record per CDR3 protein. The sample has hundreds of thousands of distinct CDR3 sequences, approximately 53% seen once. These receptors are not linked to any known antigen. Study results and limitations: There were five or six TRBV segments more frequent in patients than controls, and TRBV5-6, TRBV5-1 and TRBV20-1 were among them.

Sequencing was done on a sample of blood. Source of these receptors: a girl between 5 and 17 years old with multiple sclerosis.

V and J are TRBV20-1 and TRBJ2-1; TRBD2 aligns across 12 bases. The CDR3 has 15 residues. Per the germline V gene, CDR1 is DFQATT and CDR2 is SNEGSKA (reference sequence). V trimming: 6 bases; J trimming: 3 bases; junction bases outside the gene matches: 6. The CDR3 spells CSAAGGLAGYNEQFF. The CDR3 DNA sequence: TGCAGTGCCGCCGGGGGACTAGCGGGCTACAATGAGCAGTTCTTC.

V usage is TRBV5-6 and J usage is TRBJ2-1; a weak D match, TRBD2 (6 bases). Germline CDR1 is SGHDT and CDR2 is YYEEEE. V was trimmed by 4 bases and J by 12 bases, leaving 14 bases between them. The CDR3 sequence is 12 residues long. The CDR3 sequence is CASSQRGEGQFF. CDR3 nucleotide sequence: TGTGCCAGCAGCCAACGCGGGGAAGGGCAGTTCTTC.

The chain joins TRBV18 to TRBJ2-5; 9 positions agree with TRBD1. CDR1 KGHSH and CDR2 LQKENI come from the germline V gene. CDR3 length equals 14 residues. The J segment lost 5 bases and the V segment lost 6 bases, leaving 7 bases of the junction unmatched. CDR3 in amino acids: CASSATGGYETQYF. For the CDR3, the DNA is TGTGCCAGCTCTGCAACAGGGGGCTATGAGACCCAGTACTTC.

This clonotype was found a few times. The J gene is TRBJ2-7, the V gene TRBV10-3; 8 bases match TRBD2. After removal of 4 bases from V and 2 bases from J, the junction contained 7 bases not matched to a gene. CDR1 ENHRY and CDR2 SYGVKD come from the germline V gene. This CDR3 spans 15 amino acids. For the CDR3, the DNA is TGTGCCATCAGTGTTAACGGGAGGGCCCCCTACGAGCAGTACTTC. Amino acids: CAISVNGRAPYEQYF.

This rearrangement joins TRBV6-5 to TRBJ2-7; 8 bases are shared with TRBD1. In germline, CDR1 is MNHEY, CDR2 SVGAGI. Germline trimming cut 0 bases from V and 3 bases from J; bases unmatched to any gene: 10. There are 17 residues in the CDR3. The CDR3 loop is CASSYSMGTGWHYEQYF. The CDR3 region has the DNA TGTGCCAGCAGTTACTCAATGGGGACAGGCTGGCACTACGAGCAGTACTTC.

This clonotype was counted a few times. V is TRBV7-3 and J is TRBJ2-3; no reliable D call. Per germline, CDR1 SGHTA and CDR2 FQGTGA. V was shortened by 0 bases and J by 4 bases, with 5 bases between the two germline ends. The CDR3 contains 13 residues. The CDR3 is CASSLTGADTQYF. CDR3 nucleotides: TGTGCCAGCAGCTTAACTGGGGCAGATACGCAGTATTTT.

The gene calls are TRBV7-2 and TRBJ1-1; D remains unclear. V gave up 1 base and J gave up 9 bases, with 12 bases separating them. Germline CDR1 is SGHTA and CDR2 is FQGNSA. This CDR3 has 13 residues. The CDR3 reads CASSLEGWRKAFF. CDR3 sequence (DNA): TGTGCCAGCAGCTTAGAAGGATGGAGAAAAGCTTTCTTT.

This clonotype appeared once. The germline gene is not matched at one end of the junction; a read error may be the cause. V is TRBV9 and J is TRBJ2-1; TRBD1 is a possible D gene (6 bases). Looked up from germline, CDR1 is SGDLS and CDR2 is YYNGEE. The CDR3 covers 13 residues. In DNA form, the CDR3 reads TGTGCCAGCAGCGTAGGGGACATCAATGAGCAGGTCTTC. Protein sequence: CASSVGDINEQVF.

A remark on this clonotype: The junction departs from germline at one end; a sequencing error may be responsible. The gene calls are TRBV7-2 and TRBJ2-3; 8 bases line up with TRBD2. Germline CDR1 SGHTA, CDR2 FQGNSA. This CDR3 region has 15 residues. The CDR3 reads CASSISGGPTDTRYF. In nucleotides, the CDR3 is TGTGCCAGCAGCATCAGCGGGGGTCCCACAGATACGCGGTATTTT.

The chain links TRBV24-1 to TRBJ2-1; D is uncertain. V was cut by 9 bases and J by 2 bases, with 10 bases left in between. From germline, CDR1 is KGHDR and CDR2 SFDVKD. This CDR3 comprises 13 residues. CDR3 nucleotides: TGTGCCACCCCGCAACGTCCCTACAATGAGCAGTTCTTC. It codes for CATPQRPYNEQFF.

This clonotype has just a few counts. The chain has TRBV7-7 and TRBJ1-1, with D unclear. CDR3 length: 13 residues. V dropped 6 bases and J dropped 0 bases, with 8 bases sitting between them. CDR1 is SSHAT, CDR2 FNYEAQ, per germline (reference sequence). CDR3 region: CASSEDMNTEAFF. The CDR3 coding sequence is TGTGCCAGCAGTGAGGATATGAACACTGAAGCTTTCTTT.

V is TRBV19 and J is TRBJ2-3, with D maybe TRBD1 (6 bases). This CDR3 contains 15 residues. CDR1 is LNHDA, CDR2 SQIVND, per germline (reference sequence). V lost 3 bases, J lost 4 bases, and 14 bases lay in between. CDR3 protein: CASSISGAVADTQYF. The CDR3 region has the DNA TGTGCCAGTAGTATTTCAGGGGCCGTAGCAGATACGCAGTATTTT.

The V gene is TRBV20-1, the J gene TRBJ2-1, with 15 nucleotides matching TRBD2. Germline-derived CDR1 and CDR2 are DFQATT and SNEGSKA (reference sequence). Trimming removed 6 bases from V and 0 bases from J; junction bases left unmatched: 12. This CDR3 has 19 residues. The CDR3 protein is CSAAKVGLAGGTSYNEQFF. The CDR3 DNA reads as TGCAGTGCCGCAAAAGTGGGACTAGCGGGGGGCACCTCCTACAATGAGCAGTTCTTC.

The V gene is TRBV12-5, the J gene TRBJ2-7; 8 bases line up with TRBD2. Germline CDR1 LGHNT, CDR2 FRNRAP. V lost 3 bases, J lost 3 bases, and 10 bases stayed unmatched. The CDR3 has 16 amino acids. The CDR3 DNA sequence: TGTGCTAGTGGTTTCACCCCCAGGACTAGCAGCTACGAGCAGTACTTC. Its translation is CASGFTPRTSSYEQYF. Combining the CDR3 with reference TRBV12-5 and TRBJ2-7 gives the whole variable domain DARVTQTPRHKVTEMGQEVTMRCQPILGHNTVFWYRQTMMQGLELLAYFRNRAPLDDSGMPKDRFSAEMPDATLATLKIQPSEPRDSAVYFCASGFTPRTSSYEQYFGPGTRLTVT.

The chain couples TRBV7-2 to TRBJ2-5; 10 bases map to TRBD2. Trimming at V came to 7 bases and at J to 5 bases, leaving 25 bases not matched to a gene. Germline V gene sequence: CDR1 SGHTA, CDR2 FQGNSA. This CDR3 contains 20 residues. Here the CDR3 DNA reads TGTGCCAGCAATAACCCCCCGCCTTCTATAGCGGGAGGTAGATTTGAGACCCAGTACTTC. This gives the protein CASNNPPPSIAGGRFETQYF.

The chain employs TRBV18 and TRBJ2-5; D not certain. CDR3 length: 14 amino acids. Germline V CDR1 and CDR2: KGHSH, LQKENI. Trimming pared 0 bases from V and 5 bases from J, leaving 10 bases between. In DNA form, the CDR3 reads TGTGCCAGCTCACCACCGTCCGAACGGGAGACCCAGTACTTC. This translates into CASSPPSERETQYF.

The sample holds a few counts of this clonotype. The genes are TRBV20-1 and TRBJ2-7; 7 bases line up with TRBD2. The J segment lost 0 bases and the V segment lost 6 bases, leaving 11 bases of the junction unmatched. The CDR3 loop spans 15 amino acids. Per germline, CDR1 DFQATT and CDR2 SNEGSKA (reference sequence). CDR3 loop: CSASGLAVSSYEQYF. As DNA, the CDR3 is TGCAGTGCCTCCGGTCTAGCGGTAAGCTCCTACGAGCAGTACTTC.

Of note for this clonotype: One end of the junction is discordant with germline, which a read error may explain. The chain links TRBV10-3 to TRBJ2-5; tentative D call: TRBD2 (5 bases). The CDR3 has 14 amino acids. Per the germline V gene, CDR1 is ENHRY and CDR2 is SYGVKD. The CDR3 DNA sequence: TGTGCCATCAAGGACCGAGGGATACAAGAGACTCAGTACTTC. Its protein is CAIKDRGIQETQYF.

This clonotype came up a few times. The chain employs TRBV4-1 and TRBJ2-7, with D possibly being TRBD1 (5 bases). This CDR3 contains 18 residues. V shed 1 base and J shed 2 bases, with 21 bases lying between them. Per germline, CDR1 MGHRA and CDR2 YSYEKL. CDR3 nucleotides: TGCGCCAGCAGCCAAGGAGTCACGACAGACGGATGGCCCTACGAGCAGTACTTC. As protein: CASSQGVTTDGWPYEQYF.

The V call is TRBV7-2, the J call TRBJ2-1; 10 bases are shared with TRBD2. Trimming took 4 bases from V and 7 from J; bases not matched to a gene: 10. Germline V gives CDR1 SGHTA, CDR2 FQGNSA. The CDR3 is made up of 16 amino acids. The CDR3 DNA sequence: TGTGCCAGCAGCTCTGGGCTGGGACTAGCGAGGAATGAGCAGTTCTTC. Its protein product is CASSSGLGLARNEQFF.

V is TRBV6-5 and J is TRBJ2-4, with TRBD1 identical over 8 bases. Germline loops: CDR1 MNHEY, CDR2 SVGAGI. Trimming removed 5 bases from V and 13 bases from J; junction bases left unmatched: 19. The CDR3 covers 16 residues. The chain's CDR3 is CASSTPPGQGLQEQYF. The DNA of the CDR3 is TGTGCCAGCAGTACTCCCCCAGGACAGGGATTGCAAGAGCAGTACTTC.

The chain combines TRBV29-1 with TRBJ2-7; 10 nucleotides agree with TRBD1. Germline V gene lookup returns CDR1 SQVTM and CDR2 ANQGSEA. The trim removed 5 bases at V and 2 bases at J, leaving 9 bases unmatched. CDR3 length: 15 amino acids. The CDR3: CSVFEGQGIPYEQYF. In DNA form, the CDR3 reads TGCAGCGTTTTCGAGGGACAGGGGATACCCTACGAGCAGTACTTC.

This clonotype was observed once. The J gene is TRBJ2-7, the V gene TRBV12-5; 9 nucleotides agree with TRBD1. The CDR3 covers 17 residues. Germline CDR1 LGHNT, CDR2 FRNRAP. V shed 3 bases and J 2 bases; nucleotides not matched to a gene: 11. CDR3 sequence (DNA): TGTGCTAGTGGTTTCAACCCTGGGACAGGGAGAGCCTACGAGCAGTACTTC. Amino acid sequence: CASGFNPGTGRAYEQYF.

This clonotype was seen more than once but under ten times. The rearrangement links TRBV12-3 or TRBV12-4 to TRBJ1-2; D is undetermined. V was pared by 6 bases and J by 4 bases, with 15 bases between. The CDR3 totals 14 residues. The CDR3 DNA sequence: TGTGCCAGCAGGCGGACTGAAAAGAGCTATGGCTACACCTTC. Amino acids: CASRRTEKSYGYTF.

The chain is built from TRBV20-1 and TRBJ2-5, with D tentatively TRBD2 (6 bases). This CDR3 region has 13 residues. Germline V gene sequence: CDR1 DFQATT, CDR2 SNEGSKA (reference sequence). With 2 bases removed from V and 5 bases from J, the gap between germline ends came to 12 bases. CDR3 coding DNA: TGCAGTGCTAGACTCTCAGGGAGGGAGACCCAGTACTTC. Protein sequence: CSARLSGRETQYF.

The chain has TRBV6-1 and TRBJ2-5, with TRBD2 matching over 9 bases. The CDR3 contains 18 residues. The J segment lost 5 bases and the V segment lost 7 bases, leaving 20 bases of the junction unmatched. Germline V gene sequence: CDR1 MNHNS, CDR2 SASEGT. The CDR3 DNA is TGTGCCAGCATCAACAGGGTTAGCGGGAGTGGGGTCGAGGAGACCCAGTACTTC. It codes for CASINRVSGSGVEETQYF.

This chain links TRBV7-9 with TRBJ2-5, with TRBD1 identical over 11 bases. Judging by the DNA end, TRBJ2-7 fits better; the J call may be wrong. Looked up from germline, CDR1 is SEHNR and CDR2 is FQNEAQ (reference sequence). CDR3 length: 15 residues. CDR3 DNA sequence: TGTGCCAGCAGCCCTAGGACAGGGGGCAAGTACGAGCAGTACTTC. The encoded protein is CASSPRTGGKYEQYF.